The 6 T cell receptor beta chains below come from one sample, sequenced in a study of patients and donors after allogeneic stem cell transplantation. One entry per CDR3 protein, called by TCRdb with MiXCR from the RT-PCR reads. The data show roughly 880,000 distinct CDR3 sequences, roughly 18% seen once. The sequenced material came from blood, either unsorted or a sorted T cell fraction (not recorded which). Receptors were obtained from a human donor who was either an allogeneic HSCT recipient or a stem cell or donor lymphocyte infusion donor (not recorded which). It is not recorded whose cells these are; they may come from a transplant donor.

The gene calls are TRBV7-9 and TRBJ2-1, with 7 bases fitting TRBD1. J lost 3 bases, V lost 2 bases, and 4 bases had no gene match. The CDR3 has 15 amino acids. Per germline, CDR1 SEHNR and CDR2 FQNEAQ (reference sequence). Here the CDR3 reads CASSLKGQFYNEQFF. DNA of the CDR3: TGTGCCAGCAGCTTAAAGGGACAGTTCTACAATGAGCAGTTCTTC. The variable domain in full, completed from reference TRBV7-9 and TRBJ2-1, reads DTGVSQNPRHKITKRGQNVTFRCDPISEHNRLYWYRQTLGQGPEFLTYFQNEAQLEKSRLLSDRFSAERPKGSFSTLEIQRTEQGDSAMYLCASSLKGQFYNEQFFGPGTRLTVL.

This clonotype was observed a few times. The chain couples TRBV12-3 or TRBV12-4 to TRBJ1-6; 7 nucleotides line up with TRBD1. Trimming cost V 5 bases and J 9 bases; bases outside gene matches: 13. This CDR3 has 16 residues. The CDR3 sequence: CASSPHTGAVVSPLHF. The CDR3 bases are TGTGCCAGCAGTCCGCATACAGGGGCGGTAGTTTCACCCCTCCACTTT.

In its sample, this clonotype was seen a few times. CDR3 sequence (DNA): TGCGCCAGCAGCCAAGAATGGGTTAACACCGGGGAGCTGTTTTTT. This gives the protein CASSQEWVNTGELFF. The chain links TRBV4-3 to TRBJ2-2; D gene uncertain. The V gene lost 0 bases and the J gene lost 2 bases, with 7 bases spanning the gap. This CDR3 spans 15 amino acids. CDR1 is LGHNA, CDR2 YSLEER, per germline.

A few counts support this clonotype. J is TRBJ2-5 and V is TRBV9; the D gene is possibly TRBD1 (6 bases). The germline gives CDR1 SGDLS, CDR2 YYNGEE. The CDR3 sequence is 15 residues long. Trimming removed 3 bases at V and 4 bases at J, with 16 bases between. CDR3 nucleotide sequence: TGTGCCAGCAGCGCCCGGGACAACGGGGTAGAGACCCAGTACTTC. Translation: CASSARDNGVETQYF.

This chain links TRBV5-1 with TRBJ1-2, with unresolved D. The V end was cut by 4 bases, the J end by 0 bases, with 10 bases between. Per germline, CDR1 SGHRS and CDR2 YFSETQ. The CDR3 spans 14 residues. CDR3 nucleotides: TGCGCCAGCAGCCCCGAAGGGCCTAACTATGGCTACACCTTC. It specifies CASSPEGPNYGYTF.

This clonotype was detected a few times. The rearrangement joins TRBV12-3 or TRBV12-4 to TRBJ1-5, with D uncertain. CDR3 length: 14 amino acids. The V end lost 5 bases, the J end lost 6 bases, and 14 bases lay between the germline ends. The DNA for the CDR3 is TGTGCCAGCAGTCAACCTTGGCTGGGTCAGCCCCAGCATTTT. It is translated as CASSQPWLGQPQHF.